Listed below are T cell receptor beta chains from one sample, sequenced in a study of beta chain features in type 1 diabetes. This table comes from immunoSEQ multiplex PCR, and its TCRdb copy is limited to in-frame clones, with some not included. In the table there are under 300,000 clones, around 24% of which are singletons. Source material: naive CD4+ T cells from blood. These receptors came from a woman in her twenties or thirties with type 1 diabetes. Both conserved end residues are part of each CDR3. The D gene is left open where the match is weak. Some rows have no size entry. The others give once, few or many, or a class for an expanded clone.

TRBV28,few,TRBJ1-2,TRBD1,TGTGCCAGCAGTCCCGGGACAGCTAACTATGGCTACACCTTC,CASSPGTANYGYTF
TRBV18,NA,TRBJ1-2,NA,TGTGCCAGCTCACCAAATCGCGACTCTCCTGCTGGCTACACCTTC,CASSPNRDSPAGYTF
TRBV30,few,TRBJ2-7,TRBD1,TGTGCCTGGAGTGTACATGGGACAGGGGGCTCCTACGAGCAGTACTTC,CAWSVHGTGGSYEQYF
TRBV4-2,few,TRBJ2-2,NA,TGTGCCAGCAGCCAAGATCCACTGGTGAACGGGGAGCTGTTTTTT,CASSQDPLVNGELFF
TRBV25-1,NA,TRBJ2-5,TRBD2,TGTGCCAGCAGACGGGAGGGCCCTCGGGAGACCCAGTACTTC,CASRREGPRETQYF
TRBV19,NA,TRBJ1-1,NA,TGTGCCAGTAGTAGGACAGCCGGAGGCACTGAAGCTTTCTTT,CASSRTAGGTEAFF
TRBV29-1,NA,TRBJ2-3,NA,TGCAGCGTGCTAGGAGGGGTCACAGATACGCAGTATTTT,CSVLGGVTDTQYF
TRBV6-5,NA,TRBJ2-7,TRBD1,TGTGCCAGCAAGACAGGGGGCTACGAGCAGTACTTC,CASKTGGYEQYF
TRBV19,NA,TRBJ2-5,NA,TGTGCCAGTAGTATAACGGGCGGGAACCAAGAGACCCAGTACTTC,CASSITGGNQETQYF
TRBV9,few,TRBJ1-2,NA,TGTGCCAGCAGCGCCAACAGGGACACGGGGCATGGCTACACCTTC,CASSANRDTGHGYTF
TRBV2,few,TRBJ2-7,NA,TGTGCCAGCAGTGCTGGCAGGGGGGACTACGAGCAGTACTTC,CASSAGRGDYEQYF